Below, 25 T cell receptor beta chains from the same sample are listed, as sequenced in a study of CD8 T cells in Susac syndrome. With random hexamers, reverse transcription was performed on roughly 0.5 to 1 ug of RNA. TCRdb itself ran the immunoSEQ multiplex PCR reads through MiXCR, one entry per CDR3 protein. In the table there are 150,000 to 200,000 distinct CDR3 sequences, approximately 95% of which are singletons. The sample comprised CD4+ T cells from PBMCs. Receptors were obtained from a human donor with multiple sclerosis.

The V and J genes are TRBV19 and TRBJ1-3; D is unresolved. V lost 5 bases and J lost 4, with 6 bases in between. The germline CDR1 and CDR2 sequences are LNHDA and SQIVND (reference sequence). The CDR3 has 12 amino acids. CDR3 coding DNA: TGTGCCAGTAGTCAGTTCGGAAACACCATATATTTT. Its protein is CASSQFGNTIYF.

V and J are TRBV27 and TRBJ2-1; 9 nucleotides agree with TRBD2. Germline lookup yields CDR1 MNHEY and CDR2 SMNVEV (reference sequence). This CDR3 spans 15 amino acids. V shed 4 bases and J 12 bases; nucleotides not matched to a gene: 13. Here the CDR3 reads CASSSRGSGRPSQFF. The CDR3 DNA follows: TGTGCCAGCAGTTCCCGAGGTAGCGGGAGACCATCGCAGTTCTTC.

The chain couples TRBV7-9 to TRBJ1-3; 8 positions agree with TRBD1. The length of the CDR3 is 13 residues. V lost 3 bases, J lost 6 bases, and 1 base stayed unmatched. CDR1 and CDR2 from the germline V gene are SEHNR and FQNEAQ (reference sequence). CDR3 coding DNA: TGTGCCAGCAGCTTTCAGGGGGCAAACACCATATATTTT. It yields the protein CASSFQGANTIYF. Drawing the rest from reference TRBV7-9 and TRBJ1-3, the complete variable domain is DTGVSQNPRHKITKRGQNVTFRCDPISEHNRLYWYRQTLGQGPEFLTYFQNEAQLEKSRLLSDRFSAERPKGSFSTLEIQRTEQGDSAMYLCASSFQGANTIYFGEGSWLTVV.

V gene TRBV29-1 combines with J gene TRBJ2-7; D might be TRBD1 (5 bases). In germline, CDR1 is SQVTM, CDR2 ANQGSEA. V lost 6 bases and J 0 bases, leaving 12 bases between the germline ends. CDR3 length equals 13 residues. The CDR3 region has the DNA TGCAGCGTACTATCGGACAACTCCTACGAGCAGTACTTC. This translates into CSVLSDNSYEQYF.

The V gene is TRBV6-5, the J gene TRBJ2-3; D gene uncertain. The CDR3 length is 11 residues. The V and J ends lost 7 bases and 7 bases respectively, with 9 bases between them. The germline V gene has CDR1 MNHEY and CDR2 SVGAGI. The DNA of the CDR3 is TGTGCCAGCACTGCGAGAAATACGCAGTATTTT. Amino acids: CASTARNTQYF.

The genes are TRBV30 and TRBJ1-5; 8 bases agree with TRBD1. Trimming took 1 base from V and 4 from J; bases not matched to a gene: 15. The CDR3 runs 18 residues. Germline V gene sequence: CDR1 GTSNPN, CDR2 SVGIG (reference sequence). CDR3 residues: CAWSDGTGRLGANQPQHF. CDR3 DNA: TGTGCCTGGAGTGACGGGACAGGTCGCCTGGGAGCAAATCAGCCCCAGCATTTT.

The chain has TRBV7-9 and TRBJ2-7; the D is unclear. Germline CDR1 and CDR2: SEHNR and FQNEAQ (reference sequence). V was pared by 3 bases and J by 0 bases, with 9 bases between. The CDR3 length is 14 residues. This chain's CDR3 is CASSFTTDSYEQYF. The CDR3, as DNA: TGTGCCAGCAGCTTTACGACTGACTCCTACGAGCAGTACTTC.

V is TRBV19 and J is TRBJ2-5; D is unclear. CDR3 length: 12 residues. CDR1 and CDR2 (germline): LNHDA, SQIVND (reference sequence). Trimming removed 3 bases at V and 5 bases at J, with 7 bases between. The CDR3 sequence: CASSILGETQYF. As DNA, the CDR3 is TGTGCCAGTAGTATTCTGGGCGAGACCCAGTACTTC.

The rearrangement joins TRBV3-1 to TRBJ1-5; D is unresolved. CDR3 length: 14 residues. Germline values: CDR1 LGHDT, CDR2 YNNKEL (reference sequence). V was pared by 3 bases and J by 0 bases, with 6 bases between. The CDR3, as DNA: TGTGCCAGCAGCCATTCGAGTAGCAATCAGCCCCAGCATTTT. This encodes CASSHSSSNQPQHF.

This sequence joins TRBV18 and TRBJ1-4; D remains unclear. The CDR3 runs 13 residues. Germline V gives CDR1 KGHSH, CDR2 LQKENI. Deletions cut 10 bases from V and 4 bases from J, with 13 bases between. The CDR3 region has the DNA TGTGCCACTCGCCGGGCCATTAATGAAAAACTGTTTTTT. Protein: CATRRAINEKLFF.

The chain joins TRBV20-1 to TRBJ1-2, with D possibly TRBD1 on 5 matching bases. The ends were cut back, 0 bases at V and 9 bases at J, with 20 bases in the middle. The CDR3 spans 15 residues. Germline lookup yields CDR1 DFQATT and CDR2 SNEGSKA (reference sequence). CDR3 in DNA: TGCAGTGCTAGAGATAGTCTTCAGGGTCCCGGGAGCTACACCTTC. The encoded protein is CSARDSLQGPGSYTF.

As regards this clonotype: One end of the junction is discordant with germline, which a read error may explain. The chain links TRBV7-2 to TRBJ2-7; 9 positions match TRBD2. CDR1 and CDR2 (germline): SGHTA, FQGNSA. This CDR3 is built from 13 residues. The CDR3 DNA follows: TGTGCCAGCAGCCCACTTACTAGCGGGCCTTTACCCTTC. Translating gives CASSPLTSGPLPF.

The sample holds a few counts of this clonotype. The V gene is TRBV12-3 or TRBV12-4, the J gene TRBJ2-3; 13 nucleotides align to TRBD2. This CDR3 has 15 amino acids. Trimming cost V 6 bases and J 3 bases; bases outside gene matches: 3. CDR3 in DNA: TGTGCCAGCAGGGGACTAGCGGGAAGTACAGATACGCAGTATTTT. Translating gives CASRGLAGSTDTQYF.

This chain links TRBV13 with TRBJ2-2; 7 bases fit TRBD1. CDR1 is PRHDT and CDR2 is FYEKMQ in the germline V gene (reference sequence). The ends lost 2 bases at V and 7 bases at J; junction bases unmatched: 7. This CDR3 is built from 15 residues. The CDR3 protein is CASSLTGQARGELFF. The CDR3 bases are TGTGCCAGCAGCTTAACCGGACAGGCCCGCGGGGAGCTGTTTTTT.

This chain connects TRBV29-1 to TRBJ2-5; 10 bases match TRBD1. Looked up from germline, CDR1 is SQVTM and CDR2 is ANQGSEA. Unmatched junction bases numbered 5, after V lost 8 bases and J lost 5 bases. This CDR3 spans 12 amino acids. The CDR3 loop is CSNQGQGETQYF. As DNA, the CDR3 is TGCAGCAACCAGGGACAGGGGGAGACCCAGTACTTC.

This sequence joins TRBV28 and TRBJ1-4, with a possible D match to TRBD1 (6 bases). The CDR3 runs 13 residues. V was cut by 6 bases and J by 10 bases, with 15 bases left in between. CDR1 MDHEN and CDR2 SYDVKM come from the germline V gene. The CDR3 protein is CASSGGAIGKLFF. The CDR3 DNA is TGTGCCAGCAGCGGGGGGGCGATAGGAAAACTGTTTTTT.

The J gene is TRBJ1-1, the V gene TRBV6-5, with 7 bases lining up with TRBD1. The CDR3 runs 17 residues. Germline CDR1 reads MNHEY; CDR2 reads SVGAGI. The junction had 12 bases not matched to a gene; V was cut back by 0 bases and J by 5 bases. Here the CDR3 reads CASSYSANRGGRTEAFF. The CDR3 nucleotides are TGTGCCAGCAGTTACTCGGCAAACAGGGGCGGTAGGACTGAAGCTTTCTTT.

V usage is TRBV24-1 and J usage is TRBJ2-1, with D unclear. The CDR3 spans 13 residues. CDR1 and CDR2 from the germline V gene are KGHDR and SFDVKD. V shed 3 bases and J shed 9 bases, with 11 bases lying between them. CDR3 DNA: TGTGCCACCAGTGATCAATACGTCTTTGAGCAGTTCTTC. Translating it yields CATSDQYVFEQFF.

V is TRBV30 and J is TRBJ2-7; 9 bases map to TRBD2. Germline trimming cut 2 bases from V and 2 bases from J; bases unmatched to any gene: 4. Germline V gives CDR1 GTSNPN, CDR2 SVGIG (reference sequence). The CDR3 contains 14 residues. The CDR3 DNA reads as TGTGCCTGGAGTCGGCTAGCGGGGCCCTACGAGCAGTACTTC. Its translation is CAWSRLAGPYEQYF.

The chain joins TRBV27 to TRBJ2-2; D might be TRBD2 (6 bases). The CDR3 has 16 residues. The ends were cut back, 5 bases at V and 7 bases at J, with 20 bases in the middle. Germline lookup yields CDR1 MNHEY and CDR2 SMNVEV (reference sequence). The CDR3 is CASSPLLTSKRGELFF. The CDR3 DNA sequence: TGTGCCAGCAGTCCGCTTCTTACTAGCAAGCGCGGGGAGCTGTTTTTT.

The chain recombines TRBV3-1 with TRBJ2-7; D call uncertain. Germline values: CDR1 LGHDT, CDR2 YNNKEL (reference sequence). The CDR3 runs to 16 residues. V was clipped by 4 bases and J by 5 bases, with 21 bases between them. DNA of the CDR3: TGTGCCAGCAGCCCCAAACCGGGCAGTAGAACAGACGAGCAGTACTTC. This gives the protein CASSPKPGSRTDEQYF.

This chain links TRBV6-5 with TRBJ1-4; D is unclear. The CDR3 is made up of 17 amino acids. Between the trimmed V and J ends, which lost 0 bases and 0 bases, there was a span of 11 bases. The germline V gene encodes CDR1 MNHEY and CDR2 SVGAGI. The CDR3 reads CASSYSAQLATNEKLFF. The CDR3, as DNA: TGTGCCAGCAGTTACTCAGCTCAGCTCGCAACTAATGAAAAACTGTTTTTT.

The chain uses TRBV25-1 and TRBJ1-5; 9 bases are shared with TRBD1. Unmatched junction bases numbered 9, after V lost 2 bases and J lost 7 bases. The CDR3 loop spans 16 amino acids. CDR1 is MGHDK and CDR2 is SYGVNS in the germline V gene. The CDR3 sequence: CASSERPGQGVQPQHF. CDR3 nucleotides: TGTGCCAGCAGTGAACGCCCGGGACAGGGAGTACAGCCCCAGCATTTT.

V usage is TRBV12-3 or TRBV12-4 and J usage is TRBJ1-4, with 9 bases fitting TRBD1. The CDR3 is made up of 16 amino acids. J gave up 1 base and V 5 bases, and 5 bases lay outside the gene matches. CDR3 loop: CASSIQGAETNEKLFF. The CDR3 nucleotides read TGTGCCAGCAGTATACAGGGGGCAGAAACTAATGAAAAACTGTTTTTT.

This clonotype was recorded once. The chain carries TRBV27 and TRBJ2-7; TRBD1 might be the D (6 bases). The ends were cut back, 7 bases at V and 3 bases at J, with 16 bases in the middle. The CDR3 length is 14 residues. CDR1 MNHEY and CDR2 SMNVEV come from the germline V gene (reference sequence). The CDR3 spells CASKHRKTGYEQYF. Here the CDR3 DNA reads TGTGCCAGCAAGCATCGGAAGACAGGCTACGAGCAGTACTTC.